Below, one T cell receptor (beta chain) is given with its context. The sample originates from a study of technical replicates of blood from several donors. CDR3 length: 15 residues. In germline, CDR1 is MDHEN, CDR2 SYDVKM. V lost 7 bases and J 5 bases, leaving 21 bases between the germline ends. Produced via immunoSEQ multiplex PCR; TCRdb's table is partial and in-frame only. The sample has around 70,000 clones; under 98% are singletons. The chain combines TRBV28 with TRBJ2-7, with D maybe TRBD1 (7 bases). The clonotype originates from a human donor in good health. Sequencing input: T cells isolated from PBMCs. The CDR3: CASKTQGGGIDEQYF. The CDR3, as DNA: TGTGCCAGCAAAACCCAAGGAGGGGGCATCGACGAGCAGTACTTC.